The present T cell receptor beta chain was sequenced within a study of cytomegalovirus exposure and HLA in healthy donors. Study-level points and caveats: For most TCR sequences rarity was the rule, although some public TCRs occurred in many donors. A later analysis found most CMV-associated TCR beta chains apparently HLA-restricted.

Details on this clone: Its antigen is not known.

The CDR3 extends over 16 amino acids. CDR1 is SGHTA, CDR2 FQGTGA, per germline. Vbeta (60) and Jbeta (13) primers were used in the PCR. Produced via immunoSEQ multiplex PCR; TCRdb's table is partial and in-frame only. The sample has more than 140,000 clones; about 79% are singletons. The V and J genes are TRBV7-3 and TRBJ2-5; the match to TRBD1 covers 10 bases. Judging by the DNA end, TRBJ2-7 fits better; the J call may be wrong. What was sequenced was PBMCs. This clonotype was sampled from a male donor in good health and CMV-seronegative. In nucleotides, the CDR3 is TGTGCCAGCAGCTTGAGTGGGACAGGGGTCTCCTACGAGCAGTACTTC. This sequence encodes CASSLSGTGVSYEQYF.